This T cell receptor beta chain stems from a study of T cells in Graves' hyperthyroidism and ophthalmopathy. The overall study: Before treatment of any kind, peripheral blood was taken at initial diagnosis. Broader study findings: Most clonotypes that expanded in the thyroid above 0.001 also showed up in blood. The model made its ophthalmopathy prediction, and onset followed a median approximately six months later.

This clonotype was counted a few times. Its antigen is unidentified. Germline and junction disagree at one end, which may indicate a read error. Out of over 7.5 ml of fresh peripheral blood came the PBMCs. Template material for amplifying TCR beta CDR3 regions consisted of RNA transcripts. When the TCR CDR3 underwent first-round RT-PCR, the HTBI primer set was used. TCRdb analysed the multiplex PCR reads with MiXCR anew, one entry per CDR3 protein. Of roughly 280,000 distinct CDR3 sequences in the sample, over 15% were seen once. Germline V gene data show CDR1 as SGHTA and CDR2 as FQGNSA. The CDR3 is 16 residues long.

Source material: blood. The chain uses TRBV7-2 and TRBJ2-3; D may be TRBD1 (6 bases). The receptor comes from a woman aged 55 to 70 with Graves' ophthalmopathy. For the CDR3, the DNA is TGTGCCAGCAGCCGTCGGGGACACCTTAGCACAGATACGCGGTATTTT. This codes for CASSRRGHLSTDTRYF.